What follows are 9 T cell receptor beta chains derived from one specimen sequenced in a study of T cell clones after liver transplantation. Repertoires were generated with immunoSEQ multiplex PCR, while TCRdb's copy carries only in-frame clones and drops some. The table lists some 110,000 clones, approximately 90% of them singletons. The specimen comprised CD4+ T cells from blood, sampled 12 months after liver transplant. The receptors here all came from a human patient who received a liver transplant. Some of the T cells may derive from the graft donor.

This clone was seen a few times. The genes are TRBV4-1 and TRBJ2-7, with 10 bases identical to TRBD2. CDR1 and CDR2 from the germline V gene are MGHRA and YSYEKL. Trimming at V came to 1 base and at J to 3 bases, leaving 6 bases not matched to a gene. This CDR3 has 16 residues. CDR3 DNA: TGCGCCAGCAGCCAAGGAGGCACTAGCGGGATCTACGAGCAGTACTTC. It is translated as CASSQGGTSGIYEQYF.

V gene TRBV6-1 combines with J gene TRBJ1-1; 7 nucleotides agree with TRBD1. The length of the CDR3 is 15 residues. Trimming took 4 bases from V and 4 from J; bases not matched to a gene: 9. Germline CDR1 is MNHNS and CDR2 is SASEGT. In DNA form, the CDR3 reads TGTGCCAGCAGTGTTGACAGGGATCCTCTCACTGAAGCTTTCTTT. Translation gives CASSVDRDPLTEAFF.

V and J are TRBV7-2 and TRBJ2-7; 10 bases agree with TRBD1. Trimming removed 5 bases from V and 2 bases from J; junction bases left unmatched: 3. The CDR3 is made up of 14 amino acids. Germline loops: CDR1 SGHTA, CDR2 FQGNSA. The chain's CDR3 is CASSRDRGPYEQYF. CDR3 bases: TGTGCCAGCAGCCGGGACAGGGGACCCTACGAGCAGTACTTC. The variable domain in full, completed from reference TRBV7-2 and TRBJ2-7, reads GAGVSQSPSNKVTEKGKDVELRCDPISGHTALYWYRQSLGQGLEFLIYFQGNSAPDKSGLPSDRFSAERTGGSVSTLTIQRTQQEDSAVYLCASSRDRGPYEQYFGPGTRLTVT.

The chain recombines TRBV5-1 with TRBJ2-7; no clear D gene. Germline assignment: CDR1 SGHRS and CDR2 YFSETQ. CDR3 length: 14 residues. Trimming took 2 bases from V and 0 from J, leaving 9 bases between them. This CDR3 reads CASSLITSSYEQYF. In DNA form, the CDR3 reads TGCGCCAGCAGCTTAATTACCAGCTCCTACGAGCAGTACTTC.

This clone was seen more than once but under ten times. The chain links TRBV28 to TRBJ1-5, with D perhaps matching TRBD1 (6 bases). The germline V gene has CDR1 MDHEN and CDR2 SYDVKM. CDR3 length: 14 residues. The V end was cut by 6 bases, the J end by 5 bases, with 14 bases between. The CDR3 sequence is CASSLDRTDQPQHF. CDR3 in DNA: TGTGCCAGCAGCCTTGACAGGACGGATCAGCCCCAGCATTTT.

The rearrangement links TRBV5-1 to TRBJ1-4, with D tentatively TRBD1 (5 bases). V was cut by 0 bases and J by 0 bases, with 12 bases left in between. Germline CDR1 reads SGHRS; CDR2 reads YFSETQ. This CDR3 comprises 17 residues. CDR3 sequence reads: CASSLASPGATNEKLFF. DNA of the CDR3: TGCGCCAGCAGCTTGGCCTCGCCGGGGGCAACTAATGAAAAACTGTTTTTT.

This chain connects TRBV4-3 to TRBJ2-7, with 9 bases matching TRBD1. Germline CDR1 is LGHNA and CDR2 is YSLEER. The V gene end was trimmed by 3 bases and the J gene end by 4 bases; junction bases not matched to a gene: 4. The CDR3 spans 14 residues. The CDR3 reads CASSHTGQGYEQYF. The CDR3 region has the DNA TGCGCCAGCAGCCATACGGGACAGGGATACGAGCAGTACTTC.

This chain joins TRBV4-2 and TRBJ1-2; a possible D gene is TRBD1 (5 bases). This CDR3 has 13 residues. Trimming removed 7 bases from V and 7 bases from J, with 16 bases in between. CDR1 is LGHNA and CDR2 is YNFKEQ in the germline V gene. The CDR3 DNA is TGTGCCAGCACCAAAGCCGGGGGTGGTGGCTACACCTTC. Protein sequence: CASTKAGGGGYTF.

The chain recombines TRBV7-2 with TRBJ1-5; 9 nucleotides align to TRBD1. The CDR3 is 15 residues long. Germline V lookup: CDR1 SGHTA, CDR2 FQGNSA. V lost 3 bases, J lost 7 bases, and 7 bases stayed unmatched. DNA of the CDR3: TGTGCCAGCAGCTTGGGGACAGGGAGTACGCAGCCCCAGCATTTT. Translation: CASSLGTGSTQPQHF.